This TCR beta chain comes out of a study of response to subunit inactivated influenza vaccine. Study-level findings and limits: Only a handful of new T cells, the authors suggested, are recruited with each seasonal influenza vaccination.

Each CDR3 protein is one row after TCRdb ran MiXCR on the RT-PCR reads. The table includes about 650,000 distinct CDR3 sequences, 14% detected once. In germline, CDR1 is SGHAT, CDR2 FQDESV (reference sequence). The CDR3 totals 13 residues. Trimming pared 4 bases from V and 4 bases from J, leaving 10 bases between. This clonotype showed up just a few times. Its antigen remains unidentified. The sequence was collected from a man aged 45-60 years who received an inactivated influenza vaccine. The material sequenced was PBMCs from blood, taken approximately 15 days before vaccination. V usage is TRBV11-1 and J usage is TRBJ1-2; D possibly corresponds to TRBD1 (6 bases). In DNA, the CDR3 is TGTGCCAGCAGCTGGGGACACAGCTATGGCTACACCTTC. Protein product: CASSWGHSYGYTF.